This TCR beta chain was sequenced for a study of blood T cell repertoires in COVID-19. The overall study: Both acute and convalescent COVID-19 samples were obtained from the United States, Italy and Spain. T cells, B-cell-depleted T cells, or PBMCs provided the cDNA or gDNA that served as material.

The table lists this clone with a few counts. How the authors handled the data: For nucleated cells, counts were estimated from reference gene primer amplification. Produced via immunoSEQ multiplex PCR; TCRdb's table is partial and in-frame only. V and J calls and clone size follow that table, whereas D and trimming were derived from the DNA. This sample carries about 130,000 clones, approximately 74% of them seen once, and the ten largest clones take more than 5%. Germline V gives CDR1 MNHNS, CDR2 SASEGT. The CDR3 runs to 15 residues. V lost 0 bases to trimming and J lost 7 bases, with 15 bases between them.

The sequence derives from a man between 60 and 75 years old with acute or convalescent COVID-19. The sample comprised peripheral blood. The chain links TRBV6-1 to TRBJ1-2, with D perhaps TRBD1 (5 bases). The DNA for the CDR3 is TGTGCCAGCAGTGAAGCGCGTAGTCAGGGTGGTGGCTACACCTTC. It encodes CASSEARSQGGGYTF.